These T cell receptor beta chains were read from a single sample in a study of blood T cell repertoires in COVID-19. The data were produced by immunoSEQ multiplex PCR, yet TCRdb's version contains in-frame clones alone and is incomplete. The repertoire includes 150,000 to 200,000 clones, roughly four fifths of them detected once, and around 7.3% sits in the top ten. Material for sequencing was peripheral blood. These receptors were obtained from a woman between 70 and 85 years old with COVID-19, enrolled during active disease. The CDR3 runs from the conserved cysteine through the conserved F or W. D genes are given only for firm matches. Only some rows state a clone size, as once, few, many or a class for expanded clones.

cdr3_nt: TGTGCCAGCAGCCCAAGCGGGAGCGCAGATACGCAGTATTTT; cdr3_aa: CASSPSGSADTQYF; d_call: TRBD2; v_call: TRBV3-1/TRBV3-2; clone_size: -; j_call: TRBJ2-3
cdr3_nt: TGTGCCAGTACTAACGGGAGGCGTGGCACCGGGGAGCTGTTTTTT; cdr3_aa: CASTNGRRGTGELFF; d_call: TRBD2; v_call: TRBV19; clone_size: -; j_call: TRBJ2-2
cdr3_nt: TGTGCCAGCAGTCGGTCCCGGGACAGGGGTCCCTTGGCCCAGTACTTC; cdr3_aa: CASSRSRDRGPLAQYF; d_call: TRBD1; v_call: TRBV6-2/TRBV6-3; clone_size: -; j_call: TRBJ2-5
cdr3_nt: TGCAGTGCTAGTATAGACAGCAGCAATCAGCCCCAGCATTTT; cdr3_aa: CSASIDSSNQPQHF; d_call: -; v_call: TRBV20-1; clone_size: once; j_call: TRBJ1-5
cdr3_nt: TGTGCCAGCAGTTCCCCCGGGAGCTCTGGGGCCAACGTCCTGACTTTC; cdr3_aa: CASSSPGSSGANVLTF; d_call: -; v_call: TRBV2; clone_size: -; j_call: TRBJ2-6
cdr3_nt: TGTGCCAGCAGCCGATACTTGGGAGGGGCTGATACTGAAGCTTTCTTT; cdr3_aa: CASSRYLGGADTEAFF; d_call: -; v_call: TRBV3-1/TRBV3-2; clone_size: -; j_call: TRBJ1-1
cdr3_nt: TGTGCCAGCAGCTTAACAGGTTCAACCTACGAGCAGTACTTC; cdr3_aa: CASSLTGSTYEQYF; d_call: -; v_call: TRBV7-2; clone_size: -; j_call: TRBJ2-7
cdr3_nt: TGTGCCAGCAGCTTTGATACTAGCCGGCAGACCCAGTACTTC; cdr3_aa: CASSFDTSRQTQYF; d_call: -; v_call: TRBV9; clone_size: -; j_call: TRBJ2-5
cdr3_nt: TGTGCCCCCAAGGATTGGCCGGGAAACACTGAAGCTTTCTTT; cdr3_aa: CAPKDWPGNTEAFF; d_call: -; v_call: TRBV24-1; clone_size: -; j_call: TRBJ1-1
cdr3_nt: TGCGCCAGCAGCTCGGGGGACAGGGGTGAAGCTTTCTTT; cdr3_aa: CASSSGDRGEAFF; d_call: TRBD1; v_call: TRBV5-1; clone_size: -; j_call: TRBJ1-1
cdr3_nt: TGTGCCAGCAGCGTAATGGGACAGGGAGTCAATGAGCAGTTCTTC; cdr3_aa: CASSVMGQGVNEQFF; d_call: TRBD1; v_call: TRBV9; clone_size: -; j_call: TRBJ2-1
cdr3_nt: TGTGCCTGGAGGGGGGACAGGGGTAATTCACCCCTCCACTTT; cdr3_aa: CAWRGDRGNSPLHF; d_call: TRBD1; v_call: TRBV30; clone_size: -; j_call: TRBJ1-6
cdr3_nt: TGTGCCAGCAGAGCAGGGGGCGCCGCCGGGGAGCTGTTTTTT; cdr3_aa: CASRAGGAAGELFF; d_call: TRBD1; v_call: TRBV28; clone_size: -; j_call: TRBJ2-2
cdr3_nt: TGTGCCAGCAGTACAGGGACCAAAAACATTCAGTACTTC; cdr3_aa: CASSTGTKNIQYF; d_call: -; v_call: TRBV6-5; clone_size: -; j_call: TRBJ2-4
cdr3_nt: TGTGCCACCAGCAGAGATGGGTATGGAGCAGAAGCTTTCTTT; cdr3_aa: CATSRDGYGAEAFF; d_call: -; v_call: TRBV15; clone_size: -; j_call: TRBJ1-1
cdr3_nt: TGTGCCAGCAGCCCATACGACAGGGCGAATCAGCCCCAGCATTTT; cdr3_aa: CASSPYDRANQPQHF; d_call: TRBD1; v_call: TRBV5-6; clone_size: -; j_call: TRBJ1-5
cdr3_nt: TGTGCCATCAGTGAGTCTGGGTCGGGAGGTGAAGCTTTCTTT; cdr3_aa: CAISESGSGGEAFF; d_call: -; v_call: TRBV10-3; clone_size: -; j_call: TRBJ1-1
cdr3_nt: TGTGCCAGCAGCCAAGATGGAAGGGAGGGTCGAAGCCGTGTGGAGACCCAGTACTTC; cdr3_aa: CASSQDGREGRSRVETQYF; d_call: TRBD2; v_call: TRBV3-1/TRBV3-2; clone_size: -; j_call: TRBJ2-5
cdr3_nt: TGTGCCAGCAGCATACAGGGGACCCTCACTGAAGCTTTCTTT; cdr3_aa: CASSIQGTLTEAFF; d_call: TRBD1; v_call: TRBV7-2; clone_size: -; j_call: TRBJ1-1
cdr3_nt: TGCGCCACCGCCGACGGGGGTACGGGGGTCGGGACTGAAGCTTTCTTT; cdr3_aa: CATADGGTGVGTEAFF; d_call: -; v_call: TRBV5-1; clone_size: -; j_call: TRBJ1-1
cdr3_nt: TGCGCCAGCAGCGCGACAGGGGCCCCTTATCAGCCCCAGCATTTT; cdr3_aa: CASSATGAPYQPQHF; d_call: TRBD1; v_call: TRBV4-3; clone_size: few; j_call: TRBJ1-5
cdr3_nt: TGTGCCAGCAGCTTTCGGGGAGGAGAGACCCAGTACTTC; cdr3_aa: CASSFRGGETQYF; d_call: -; v_call: TRBV7-9; clone_size: -; j_call: TRBJ2-5
cdr3_nt: TGTGCCAGCACCGGGACTAGAGGGGAGACCCAGTACTTC; cdr3_aa: CASTGTRGETQYF; d_call: TRBD2; v_call: TRBV9; clone_size: once; j_call: TRBJ2-5
cdr3_nt: TGTGCCAGCAGTTACGGGGGACAGGGGGCCGCTGGCTACACCTTC; cdr3_aa: CASSYGGQGAAGYTF; d_call: TRBD1; v_call: TRBV6-5; clone_size: -; j_call: TRBJ1-2
cdr3_nt: TGTGCCAGCAGCCCGGGGGGGGGTAGAGCAGGAGAGACCCAGTACTTC; cdr3_aa: CASSPGGGRAGETQYF; d_call: TRBD2; v_call: TRBV27; clone_size: -; j_call: TRBJ2-5
cdr3_nt: TGTGCCAGCAGCTTAGGGCCCGGGAGGTTACCGGAGCAGTACTTC; cdr3_aa: CASSLGPGRLPEQYF; d_call: TRBD2; v_call: TRBV7-2; clone_size: -; j_call: TRBJ2-7
cdr3_nt: TGTGCCACCAGTGATGCCTTATACAATCAAGAGACCCAGTACTTC; cdr3_aa: CATSDALYNQETQYF; d_call: -; v_call: TRBV24-1; clone_size: -; j_call: TRBJ2-5
cdr3_nt: TGTGCCAGCAGTTGGGGCCCGGGGGCCAACGTCCTGACTTTC; cdr3_aa: CASSWGPGANVLTF; d_call: -; v_call: TRBV27; clone_size: -; j_call: TRBJ2-6
cdr3_nt: TGTGCCAGCAGTCTAAACACAGGGGGCAGGGACACCATATATTTT; cdr3_aa: CASSLNTGGRDTIYF; d_call: TRBD1; v_call: TRBV28; clone_size: -; j_call: TRBJ1-3
cdr3_nt: TGTGCCACCAGCAGGAGACTAGCGGGAGGTAACGGGGAGCTGTTTTTT; cdr3_aa: CATSRRLAGGNGELFF; d_call: TRBD2; v_call: TRBV15; clone_size: -; j_call: TRBJ2-2
cdr3_nt: TGTGCCAGCAGCTTGGGGACAGCTCGCCCTAATTCACCCCTCCACTTT; cdr3_aa: CASSLGTARPNSPLHF; d_call: TRBD1; v_call: TRBV7-8; clone_size: few; j_call: TRBJ1-6
cdr3_nt: TGTGCCAGCAGCGTCAACAGCGGTCGGTACAATGAGCAGTTCTTC; cdr3_aa: CASSVNSGRYNEQFF; d_call: -; v_call: TRBV9; clone_size: few; j_call: TRBJ2-1
cdr3_nt: TGCGCCAGCAGCCAAGATCGACAGGGATATTATCACCACACCTTC; cdr3_aa: CASSQDRQGYYHHTF; d_call: TRBD1; v_call: TRBV4-3; clone_size: -; j_call: TRBJ1-2
cdr3_nt: TGTGCCAGCAGCGTAGCTATTGGGGGGACGCAGTATTTT; cdr3_aa: CASSVAIGGTQYF; d_call: -; v_call: TRBV9; clone_size: few; j_call: TRBJ2-3
cdr3_nt: TGCGCCAGCAGTGATAGCCTAGCTGTGAATGAGCAGTTCTTC; cdr3_aa: CASSDSLAVNEQFF; d_call: -; v_call: TRBV10-1; clone_size: few; j_call: TRBJ2-1
cdr3_nt: TGTGCCTCAACAGGATCCTACGAGCAGTACTTC; cdr3_aa: CASTGSYEQYF; d_call: -; v_call: TRBV2; clone_size: -; j_call: TRBJ2-7
cdr3_nt: TGTGCCAGCAGTTTATCTCCGACAGTCACTGAAGCTTTCTTT; cdr3_aa: CASSLSPTVTEAFF; d_call: -; v_call: TRBV27; clone_size: -; j_call: TRBJ1-1
cdr3_nt: TGCGCCAGCAGCTTGGGGGGAGTTCGGACTTACAATGAGCAGTTCTTC; cdr3_aa: CASSLGGVRTYNEQFF; d_call: -; v_call: TRBV5-1; clone_size: few; j_call: TRBJ2-1